The 22 T cell receptor beta chains given below trace back to one sample, sequenced in a study of shared clonotypes between healthy human individuals. TCRdb keeps only in-frame clones here, not all; method: immunoSEQ multiplex PCR. The sample yields 90,000 to 120,000 clones, less than 80% seen once. The specimen was memory CD8+ T cells sorted from blood. Subset indicated: CD45RO+ cells pooled with CCR7-negative TemRA cells. The origin of the receptors is a woman aged 25 to 39 in good health.

The chain employs TRBV7-3 and TRBJ2-7; D may correspond to TRBD1 or TRBD2 (5 bases each). Germline loops: CDR1 SGHTA, CDR2 FQGTGA. The germline V and J ends were trimmed by 3 bases and 5 bases, with 11 bases remaining between them. The length of the CDR3 is 13 residues. The CDR3 sequence is CASSFGPGHEQYF. The CDR3 bases are TGTGCCAGCAGCTTCGGTCCGGGGCACGAGCAGTACTTC.

The CDR3 DNA reads TGCGCCAGCAGCTTGGAACAGGGGGCCACCGGGGAGCTGTTTTTT. Translated: CASSLEQGATGELFF. The V call is TRBV5-1, the J call TRBJ2-2, with 9 nucleotides matching TRBD1. The germline CDR1 and CDR2 sequences are SGHRS and YFSETQ. This CDR3 comprises 15 residues. The J segment lost 4 bases and the V segment lost 0 bases, leaving 1 base of the junction unmatched.

The chain couples TRBV25-1 to TRBJ2-3; weak D call: TRBD2 (7 bases). Trimming stripped 6 bases from V and 6 bases from J, with 19 bases between. The V gene's germline CDR1 is MGHDK and CDR2 SYGVNS. This CDR3 has 15 amino acids. CDR3 DNA: TGTGCCAGCAGGAACCCGGGGGGCGCAGGGGATACGCAGTATTTT. It yields the protein CASRNPGGAGDTQYF.

DNA of the CDR3: TGTGCCAGCAGCTATTTGTTATCTGTCGAGCAGTACTTC. Its translation: CASSYLLSVEQYF. J is TRBJ2-5 and V is TRBV11-1; D gene ambiguous. The DNA matches TRBJ2-7 better at its end, which makes the J call doubtful. Per germline, CDR1 SGHAT and CDR2 FQDESV (reference sequence). The CDR3 runs to 13 residues.

This sequence joins TRBV19 and TRBJ2-2; D ambiguous. CDR1 LNHDA and CDR2 SQIVND come from the germline V gene (reference sequence). The V gene lost 5 bases and the J gene lost 6 bases, with 7 bases spanning the gap. The CDR3 length is 12 residues. CDR3 protein: CASSADSGELFF. The CDR3 region has the DNA TGTGCCAGTAGTGCCGACTCCGGGGAGCTGTTTTTT.

This clone was counted a few times. The CDR3 reads CASSILGQGGYGYTF. CDR3 sequence (DNA): TGTGCCAGCAGCATCCTCGGACAGGGCGGCTATGGCTACACCTTC. The genes are TRBV7-4 and TRBJ1-2; TRBD1 agrees at 8 bases. The CDR3 sequence is 15 residues long. The V and J ends lost 5 bases and 4 bases, in that order; junction bases with no gene match: 9. Germline V gene data show CDR1 as SGHVT and CDR2 as SQSDAQ.

This clone was counted only a few times. Other DNA sequences in the sample encode the same CDR3. The CDR3 reads CASSFGTANTEAFF. CDR3 nucleotides: TGTGCCAGCAGTTTCGGGACAGCGAACACTGAAGCTTTCTTT. The chain joins TRBV27 to TRBJ1-1; 7 bases agree with TRBD1. CDR1 MNHEY and CDR2 SMNVEV come from the germline V gene (reference sequence). This CDR3 has 14 residues. Trimming removed 3 bases from V and 1 base from J; junction bases left unmatched: 2.

This chain uses TRBV13 with TRBJ1-2; D may be TRBD1 (6 bases). Per germline, CDR1 PRHDT and CDR2 FYEKMQ (reference sequence). The CDR3 extends over 14 amino acids. Between the trimmed V and J ends, which lost 3 bases and 2 bases, there was a span of 10 bases. The CDR3 nucleotides are TGTGCCAGCAGCTTCGGGGGCTCAAACTATGGCTACACCTTC. It specifies CASSFGGSNYGYTF.

In nucleotides, the CDR3 is TGTGCCAGCAGCTACCAGACAGGGGGAACAGAGACCCAGTACTTC. Its translation is CASSYQTGGTETQYF. The rearrangement joins TRBV11-2 to TRBJ2-5, with 9 bases matching TRBD1. The CDR3 length is 15 residues. The germline gives CDR1 SGHAT, CDR2 FQNNGV. V trimming: 4 bases; J trimming: 4 bases; junction bases outside the gene matches: 7.

The chain is built from TRBV30 and TRBJ2-1; TRBD2 matches at 11 bases. V was pared by 3 bases and J by 7 bases, with 11 bases of the junction left unmatched. The CDR3 length is 16 residues. CDR1 is GTSNPN and CDR2 is SVGIG in the germline V gene (reference sequence). The CDR3 here is CAWSLGTSGLGNEQFF. The CDR3 nucleotides are TGTGCCTGGAGCCTCGGGACTAGCGGTTTAGGGAATGAGCAGTTCTTC. The full variable domain, in which reference TRBV30 and TRBJ2-1 provide the parts outside the CDR3, is SQTIHQWPATLVQPVGSPLSLECTVEGTSNPNLYWYRQAAGRGLQLLFYSVGIGQISSEVPQNLSASRPQDRQFILSSKKLLLSDSGFYLCAWSLGTSGLGNEQFFGPGTRLTVL.

The sample holds a few counts of this clone. The rearrangement links TRBV11-2 to TRBJ2-1, with 7 bases lining up with TRBD2. From germline, CDR1 is SGHAT and CDR2 FQNNGV. After removal of 6 bases from V and 5 bases from J, the junction contained 13 bases not matched to a gene. CDR3 length: 16 residues. The CDR3 nucleotides read TGTGCCAGCAGTCAGTTCCCCAGCGGGAAAAACAATGAGCAGTTCTTC. Protein sequence: CASSQFPSGKNNEQFF.

The chain links TRBV7-9 to TRBJ1-5; D not resolved. Germline CDR1 reads SEHNR; CDR2 reads FQNEAQ (reference sequence). The CDR3 sequence is 13 residues long. Trimming cost V 1 base and J 4 bases, with 5 bases left between them. CDR3 protein: CASSLDGNQPQHF. As DNA, the CDR3 is TGTGCCAGCAGCTTAGACGGGAATCAGCCCCAGCATTTT. The full variable domain, with the rest looked up from reference TRBV7-9 and TRBJ1-5, is DTGVSQNPRHKITKRGQNVTFRCDPISEHNRLYWYRQTLGQGPEFLTYFQNEAQLEKSRLLSDRFSAERPKGSFSTLEIQRTEQGDSAMYLCASSLDGNQPQHFGDGTRLSIL.

This clone was observed a single time. V is TRBV5-1 and J is TRBJ2-4; D is undetermined. CDR1 and CDR2 (germline): SGHRS, YFSETQ. This CDR3 has 16 amino acids. V was pared by 2 bases and J by 0 bases, with 12 bases between. The CDR3 spells CASSFDSRAAKNIQYF. The CDR3 nucleotides are TGCGCCAGCAGCTTTGATTCTCGGGCAGCCAAAAACATTCAGTACTTC.

At least ten counts were recorded for this clone. The chain couples TRBV6-1 to TRBJ2-2; 7 bases are shared with TRBD1. V dropped 8 bases and J dropped 3; count of bases not matched to a gene: 6. The CDR3 covers 14 residues. Germline V gives CDR1 MNHNS, CDR2 SASEGT. CDR3 loop: CASLTGIHTGELFF. In DNA form, the CDR3 reads TGTGCCAGCTTGACAGGGATCCACACCGGGGAGCTGTTTTTT.

The rearrangement joins TRBV7-6 to TRBJ1-4; D is undetermined. This CDR3 has 15 residues. The germline V gene encodes CDR1 SGHVS and CDR2 FNYEAQ. Between the trimmed V and J ends, which lost 0 bases and 7 bases, there was a span of 12 bases. The DNA for the CDR3 is TGTGCCAGCAGCTTAGCGCAGGATGTAGGTGAAAAACTGTTTTTT. Protein product: CASSLAQDVGEKLFF. Based on the CDR3 plus reference TRBV7-6 and TRBJ1-4, the full variable domain is GAGVSQSPRYKVTKRGQDVALRCDPISGHVSLYWYRQALGQGPEFLTYFNYEAQQDKSGLPNDRFSAERPEGSISTLTIQRTEQRDSAMYRCASSLAQDVGEKLFFGSGTQLSVL.

The J gene is TRBJ2-7, the V gene TRBV11-2; TRBD2 aligns across 12 bases. Germline values: CDR1 SGHAT, CDR2 FQNNGV. Trimming cost V 3 bases and J 4 bases; bases outside gene matches: 7. The CDR3 loop spans 16 amino acids. The CDR3 sequence is CASSLPRLAGAYEQYF. The CDR3 nucleotides read TGTGCCAGCAGCTTGCCCCGACTAGCGGGGGCTTACGAGCAGTACTTC.

In its sample, this clone was seen a few times. The chain joins TRBV30 to TRBJ2-5; D is perhaps TRBD1 or TRBD2 (5 bases each). The J call may be faulty, since TRBJ2-7 better matches the DNA end. The CDR3 covers 14 residues. From germline, CDR1 is GTSNPN and CDR2 SVGIG (reference sequence). Here the CDR3 DNA reads TGTGCCTGGAGTGGTAGCGAGGGGAACTACGAGCAGTACTTC. Protein product: CAWSGSEGNYEQYF.

The chain links TRBV6-1 to TRBJ2-7, with 9 bases that match TRBD2. This CDR3 comprises 13 residues. V lost 9 bases to trimming and J lost 2 bases; unmatched junction nucleotides: 5. The germline V gene encodes CDR1 MNHNS and CDR2 SASEGT. The CDR3 coding sequence is TGTGCCAGTTTTAGCGGGAGTCCCTACGAGCAGTACTTC. Its translation: CASFSGSPYEQYF.

This clone turned up a few times. The J gene is TRBJ2-7, the V gene TRBV19; D possibly corresponds to TRBD2 (5 bases). Trimming shortened V by 6 bases and J by 7 bases, and 16 bases separated the two germline ends. This CDR3 comprises 13 residues. The V gene's germline CDR1 is LNHDA and CDR2 SQIVND (reference sequence). The CDR3 protein is CASSPGGLKEQYF. CDR3 nucleotide sequence: TGTGCCAGTAGCCCGGGCGGGTTGAAGGAGCAGTACTTC.

V gene TRBV10-3 combines with J gene TRBJ2-7; 9 bases line up with TRBD1. Trimming at V came to 6 bases and at J to 5 bases, leaving 8 bases not matched to a gene. CDR1 is ENHRY, CDR2 SYGVKD, per germline. The CDR3 is 14 residues long. Here the CDR3 reads CAIRGDRALDEQYF. CDR3 nucleotides: TGTGCCATCAGGGGGGACAGGGCGTTGGACGAGCAGTACTTC.

V gene TRBV2 combines with J gene TRBJ1-5; 7 nucleotides line up with TRBD1. CDR3 length: 15 amino acids. Losses at the gene ends were 1 base for V and 7 bases for J; bases not matched to a gene: 7. In germline, CDR1 is SNHLY, CDR2 FYNNEI. The CDR3 reads CASSEGRGDGQPQHF. CDR3 sequence (DNA): TGTGCCAGCAGTGAAGGCAGGGGGGACGGGCAGCCCCAGCATTTT.

The chain couples TRBV5-6 to TRBJ2-2; perhaps TRBD2 as D (6 bases). The germline gives CDR1 SGHDT, CDR2 YYEEEE. CDR3 length: 19 residues. V lost 4 bases and J lost 0, with 22 bases in between. The CDR3 loop reads CASSPWGVTPNTNTGELFF. The DNA of the CDR3 is TGTGCCAGCAGCCCCTGGGGGGTGACCCCCAACACGAACACCGGGGAGCTGTTTTTT.